Shown below are 29 T cell receptor beta chains from a single sample sequenced in a study of T cells after yellow fever vaccination. TCRdb called the 5' RACE reads again in MiXCR, with one record for every CDR3 protein. The table lists approximately 510,000 distinct CDR3 sequences, around a fifth of them singletons. The source was PBMCs, collected roughly 20 days after the first yellow fever vaccination. Receptors originate from a man aged 18 to 29 who received the YFV17D yellow fever vaccine.

This clonotype was counted only a few times. The chain employs TRBV6-5 and TRBJ2-5; TRBD2 matches at 9 bases. Germline CDR1 reads MNHEY; CDR2 reads SVGAGI. CDR3 length equals 16 residues. Trimming at V came to 0 bases and at J to 1 base, leaving 3 bases not matched to a gene. CDR3 protein: CASSYSKRGAQETQYF. CDR3 in DNA: TGTGCCAGCAGTTACTCCAAGCGGGGGGCCCAAGAGACCCAGTACTTC.

This clonotype occurred a few times. The rearrangement uses TRBV5-1 and TRBJ2-1, with 8 bases matching TRBD1. This CDR3 contains 15 residues. V was clipped by 1 base and J by 9 bases; unmatched bases: 9. The germline V gene has CDR1 SGHRS and CDR2 YFSETQ. The CDR3 DNA is TGCGCCAGCAGCTTGCAATCCGGGACAGGCATTGAGCAGTTCTTC. Encoded protein: CASSLQSGTGIEQFF.

This chain connects TRBV12-3 or TRBV12-4 to TRBJ1-2; 7 bases match TRBD1. V trimming: 7 bases; J trimming: 0 bases; junction bases outside the gene matches: 8. The CDR3 extends over 15 amino acids. CDR3 bases: TGTGCCAGCACCCACGGGACAGCACCTAACTATGGCTACACCTTC. This codes for CASTHGTAPNYGYTF.

The V and J genes are TRBV5-5 and TRBJ2-6; D may correspond to TRBD1 or TRBD2 (6 bases each). Germline CDR1 and CDR2: SGHKS and YYEKEE (reference sequence). The CDR3 runs 16 residues. V was shortened by 4 bases and J by 8 bases, with 19 bases between the two germline ends. The CDR3 protein is CASSPLGGIGSNVLTF. CDR3 in DNA: TGTGCCAGCAGCCCTCTGGGGGGCATCGGGTCCAACGTCCTGACTTTC.

This clonotype is a singleton in its sample. The V call is TRBV7-9, the J call TRBJ2-7; maybe TRBD1 (6 bases). There are 17 residues in the CDR3. Per the germline V gene, CDR1 is SEHNR and CDR2 is FQNEAQ (reference sequence). Deletions cut 5 bases from V and 1 base from J, with 21 bases between. Written as DNA, the CDR3 is TGTGCCAGCAGCGAAGGGCGTGGGGACACTCTTTCCTACGAGCAGTACTTC. Translated, it gives CASSEGRGDTLSYEQYF.

This clonotype showed up just a few times. This chain uses TRBV6-2 or TRBV6-3 with TRBJ1-1, with a possible D match to TRBD1 (5 bases). V lost 2 bases and J 1 base, leaving 8 bases between the germline ends. Germline V lookup: CDR1 MNHEY, CDR2 SVGEGT. The CDR3 contains 14 residues. The CDR3 nucleotides read TGTGCCAGCAGTTACGGCCAGGGGAACACTGAAGCTTTCTTT. This codes for CASSYGQGNTEAFF.

The chain combines TRBV6-5 with TRBJ1-3; the D gene is possibly TRBD1 (6 bases). Germline V gene data show CDR1 as MNHEY and CDR2 as SVGAGI. The V and J ends lost 0 bases and 3 bases respectively, with 12 bases between them. The CDR3 is 16 amino acids. CDR3: CASSYSGQGLGNTIYF. CDR3 bases: TGTGCCAGCAGTTACTCGGGGCAGGGGCTTGGAAACACCATATATTTT.

This chain uses TRBV7-9 with TRBJ1-1; 7 bases are shared with TRBD1. Germline loops: CDR1 SEHNR, CDR2 FQNEAQ (reference sequence). This CDR3 has 15 amino acids. V was pared by 6 bases and J by 6 bases, with 13 bases of the junction left unmatched. The CDR3 region is CASSYGTGVFPEAFF. The CDR3 nucleotides are TGTGCCAGCAGTTACGGAACAGGGGTTTTCCCTGAAGCTTTCTTT.

The rearrangement uses TRBV7-8 and TRBJ1-6, with a weak D call TRBD1 (6 bases). The germline V gene encodes CDR1 SGHVS and CDR2 FQNEAQ. This CDR3 spans 16 amino acids. V lost 4 bases and J lost 4, with 14 bases in between. CDR3 residues: CASSSPRTDYNSPLHF. CDR3 in DNA: TGTGCCAGCAGCTCCCCTAGGACAGATTATAATTCACCCCTCCACTTT.

This clonotype was recorded a few times. The V and J genes are TRBV20-1 and TRBJ1-1; D may be TRBD1 (6 bases). The CDR3 runs 13 residues. V lost 1 base to trimming and J lost 3 bases, with 9 bases between them. CDR1 and CDR2 from the germline V gene are DFQATT and SNEGSKA (reference sequence). CDR3 protein: CSARAGGHTEAFF. In DNA form, the CDR3 reads TGCAGTGCTAGAGCTGGGGGCCACACTGAAGCTTTCTTT.

The chain joins TRBV20-1 to TRBJ2-1; 8 nucleotides match TRBD2. The CDR3 totals 15 residues. V trimming: 6 bases; J trimming: 1 base; junction bases outside the gene matches: 8. Germline V gene data show CDR1 as DFQATT and CDR2 as SNEGSKA (reference sequence). Written as DNA, the CDR3 is TGCAGTGCGACGGGGGGGCTTGGGTCCTACAATGAGCAGTTCTTC. Translation gives CSATGGLGSYNEQFF.

Comment on this clonotype: The junction departs from germline at one end; a sequencing error may be responsible. The rearrangement uses TRBV7-2 and TRBJ2-7; no clear D gene. The CDR3 spans 11 residues. The germline CDR1 and CDR2 sequences are SGHTA and FQGNSA. The DNA for the CDR3 is TGTGCCAGCAGCTCTAGTTACGCGCAGTACTTC. Encoded protein: CASSSSYAQYF.

This clonotype has a handful of counts. The genes are TRBV4-1 and TRBJ2-5; no definite D call. V was shortened by 0 bases and J by 0 bases, with 5 bases between the two germline ends. CDR1 and CDR2 from the germline V gene are MGHRA and YSYEKL. The CDR3 is made up of 14 amino acids. This CDR3 is CASSQERYQETQYF. Written as DNA, the CDR3 is TGCGCCAGCAGCCAAGAGCGCTACCAAGAGACCCAGTACTTC.

The V and J genes are TRBV12-3 or TRBV12-4 and TRBJ2-3, with 9 bases aligning to TRBD2. V shed 2 bases and J 4 bases; nucleotides not matched to a gene: 4. CDR3 length: 15 residues. CDR3 residues: CASSLFSGGADTQYF. CDR3 coding DNA: TGTGCCAGCAGTTTATTTAGCGGGGGCGCAGATACGCAGTATTTT.

The chain joins TRBV6-1 to TRBJ2-5; D possibly corresponds to TRBD2 (6 bases). The germline gives CDR1 MNHNS, CDR2 SASEGT. V was shortened by 5 bases and J by 4 bases, with 17 bases between the two germline ends. The CDR3 is 15 residues long. In nucleotides, the CDR3 is TGTGCCAGCAGTACATTGGGGGGAAGGGTAGAGACCCAGTACTTC. Protein sequence: CASSTLGGRVETQYF.

This clonotype was seen a single time. This sequence joins TRBV13 and TRBJ2-5, with 9 bases identical to TRBD1. The CDR3 consists of 17 residues. Trimming cost V 1 base and J 0 bases; bases outside gene matches: 6. The germline V gene has CDR1 PRHDT and CDR2 FYEKMQ (reference sequence). The CDR3 bases are TGTGCCAGCAGCTTAGCCTTGACAGGGGGTTACCAAGAGACCCAGTACTTC. Translating it yields CASSLALTGGYQETQYF.

The chain recombines TRBV9 with TRBJ1-1; D is possibly TRBD1 (5 bases). This CDR3 comprises 13 residues. V was pared by 1 base and J by 4 bases, with 8 bases between. Germline-derived CDR1 and CDR2 are SGDLS and YYNGEE. The CDR3 DNA sequence: TGTGCCAGCAGCGTATACGGGGGCACTGAAGCTTTCTTT. Translated, it gives CASSVYGGTEAFF. The full variable domain, with the rest looked up from reference TRBV9 and TRBJ1-1, is DSGVTQTPKHLITATGQRVTLRCSPRSGDLSVYWYQQSLDQGLQFLIQYYNGEERAKGNILERFSAQQFPDLHSELNLSSLELGDSALYFCASSVYGGTEAFFGQGTRLTVV.

V and J are TRBV5-1 and TRBJ2-5, with 8 positions matching TRBD2. Germline CDR1 and CDR2: SGHRS and YFSETQ. Trimming removed 5 bases from V and 3 bases from J; junction bases left unmatched: 9. CDR3 length: 15 amino acids. CDR3 sequence: CASRSGGLSKETQYF. CDR3 sequence (DNA): TGCGCCAGCAGAAGCGGGGGACTATCAAAAGAGACCCAGTACTTC.

This clonotype appeared many times. This sequence joins TRBV7-2 and TRBJ2-1; 9 nucleotides agree with TRBD2. The V gene's germline CDR1 is SGHTA and CDR2 FQGNSA. V lost 8 bases to trimming and J lost 4 bases; unmatched junction nucleotides: 3. The CDR3 length is 13 residues. The CDR3 nucleotides read TGTGCCAGCGCCGCGGGGGGGTACAATGAGCAGTTCTTC. Amino acids: CASAAGGYNEQFF.

This clonotype has more than one count but fewer than ten. This chain connects TRBV9 to TRBJ2-5; D is possibly TRBD1 (5 bases). In germline, CDR1 is SGDLS, CDR2 YYNGEE. The ends were cut back, 3 bases at V and 1 base at J, with 7 bases in the middle. The CDR3 sequence is 13 residues long. The CDR3 spells CASSGGSQETQYF. CDR3 nucleotides: TGTGCCAGCAGCGGGGGCAGCCAAGAGACCCAGTACTTC.

This clonotype was counted at least ten times. The chain joins TRBV29-1 to TRBJ1-5; D uncertain. The V end was cut by 7 bases, the J end by 3 bases, with 13 bases between. Per germline, CDR1 SQVTM and CDR2 ANQGSEA. The length of the CDR3 is 13 residues. The CDR3 bases are TGCAGCGCCCTCGGGCAGCACAATCAGCCCCAGCATTTT. Amino acids: CSALGQHNQPQHF.

The chain uses TRBV20-1 and TRBJ2-5; TRBD1 aligns across 7 bases. The CDR3 is 15 amino acids. The junction had 14 bases not matched to a gene; V was cut back by 6 bases and J by 4 bases. Germline V gene data show CDR1 as DFQATT and CDR2 as SNEGSKA (reference sequence). This CDR3 reads CSAVGPDRAGETQYF. CDR3 DNA: TGCAGTGCCGTGGGACCAGACAGGGCGGGAGAGACCCAGTACTTC.

This chain joins TRBV3-1 and TRBJ2-7; D ambiguous. Germline CDR1 is LGHDT and CDR2 is YNNKEL (reference sequence). This CDR3 comprises 14 residues. Trimming removed 4 bases at V and 0 bases at J, with 10 bases between. The CDR3 region is CASSPQFGSYEQYV. DNA of the CDR3: TGTGCCAGCAGCCCGCAATTTGGCTCCTACGAGCAGTACGTC.

The chain couples TRBV7-2 to TRBJ2-5; a weak D match, TRBD2 (6 bases). Per the germline V gene, CDR1 is SGHTA and CDR2 is FQGNSA. The CDR3 runs to 15 residues. V lost 5 bases to trimming and J lost 3 bases, with 16 bases between them. CDR3 protein: CASSPMRGLEETQYF. As DNA, the CDR3 is TGTGCCAGCAGCCCGATGAGGGGACTCGAAGAGACCCAGTACTTC.

The chain has TRBV5-4 and TRBJ2-7; 9 nucleotides match TRBD1. V gave up 4 bases and J gave up 3 bases; unmatched junction bases: 5. The V gene's germline CDR1 is SGHNT and CDR2 YYREEE (reference sequence). There are 14 residues in the CDR3. CDR3 DNA: TGTGCCAGCAGCCTGACAGGGGGACTCTACGAGCAGTACTTC. Amino acid sequence: CASSLTGGLYEQYF.

This sequence joins TRBV9 and TRBJ2-1; D is unclear. The V gene lost 5 bases and the J gene lost 0 bases, with 12 bases spanning the gap. Germline V CDR1 and CDR2: SGDLS, YYNGEE. The CDR3 loop spans 15 amino acids. The CDR3 is CASSVNDISYNEQFF. The DNA of the CDR3 is TGTGCCAGCAGTGTTAACGATATCTCCTACAATGAGCAGTTCTTC.

The chain combines TRBV21-1 with TRBJ1-1; the tabulated D call, TRBD1, remains unverified against the DNA. TRBV21-1 represents a pseudogene. The CDR3 runs to 15 residues. The CDR3 nucleotides are TGTGCCAGCAGCCCCCGCGATCGGGGGGGCACTGAAGCTTTCTTT. Its translation: CASSPRDRGGTEAFF.

The V gene is TRBV29-1, the J gene TRBJ2-2, with 7 bases lining up with TRBD1. The trim removed 6 bases at V and 3 bases at J, leaving 10 bases unmatched. The CDR3 length is 15 residues. Germline values: CDR1 SQVTM, CDR2 ANQGSEA. The CDR3 spells CSVRTDRVDTGELFF. The CDR3 bases are TGCAGCGTCCGTACCGACAGGGTAGACACCGGGGAGCTGTTTTTT.

This clonotype was recorded a few times. The chain combines TRBV6-1 with TRBJ2-2; 10 nucleotides agree with TRBD1. V was pared by 3 bases and J by 6 bases, with 4 bases of the junction left unmatched. Germline V gives CDR1 MNHNS, CDR2 SASEGT. CDR3 length: 15 residues. CDR3 nucleotides: TGTGCCAGCAGTGATGGACAGGGGGGGCCCGGGGAGCTGTTTTTT. It translates to CASSDGQGGPGELFF.